This T cell receptor beta chain was identified during a study of T cell responses to AZD1222 COVID-19 vaccine. The assay was immunoSEQ multiplex PCR, and TCRdb's table has in-frame clones only and misses some. The sample carries some 170,000 clones, approximately 90% recorded once. This CDR3 contains 15 residues. V gave up 1 base and J gave up 4 bases; unmatched junction bases: 7. In germline, CDR1 is MNHNS, CDR2 SASEGT. The source material was peripheral blood, sampled on day 0 of AZD1222 vaccination. V usage is TRBV6-1 and J usage is TRBJ2-7, with 7 bases lining up with TRBD1. This TCR derives from an adult in good health. CDR3: CASSEERGLNYEQYF. CDR3 nucleotides: TGTGCCAGCAGTGAAGAAAGGGGGCTAAATTACGAGCAGTACTTC.